These T cell receptor beta chains were read from a single sample in a study of T cells and copy number aberrations in small-cell lung cancer. Profiling relied on immunoSEQ multiplex PCR, and the TCRdb table lists in-frame clones only, not all of them. Among some 9,300 clones listed, 75% to 80% were seen once. The sample comprised normal tissue next to the tumor. The receptor set was obtained from a man aged 55 to 69 with small cell lung cancer. Both conserved end residues are part of each CDR3. D genes are given only for firm matches. The size entry is marked missing in some rows and otherwise reads once, few, many or a size class.

d_gene	v_gene	abundance	j_gene	CDR3nt	CDR3aa
TRBD2	TRBV6-1	once	TRBJ2-2	TGTGCCAGCTCGGGGGGGCGGATCACCGGGGAGCTGTTTTTT	CASSGGRITGELFF
NA	TRBV30	NA	TRBJ1-1	TGTGCCTGGACTAGACAGACTGAAGCTTTCTTT	CAWTRQTEAFF
NA	TRBV4-1	NA	TRBJ1-1	TGCGCCAGCAGCCAAGAGTCCCTGAACACTGAAGCTTTCTTT	CASSQESLNTEAFF
TRBD1	TRBV30	NA	TRBJ1-2	TGTGCCTGGAGTGTACAGGGGGCGCAGGGCTACACCTTC	CAWSVQGAQGYTF
NA	TRBV21-1	NA	TRBJ2-1	TGTGCCAGCAGCACCACACCTCCGGGACTAGTAGGGCACATGGTGGGCAATGAGCAGTTCTTC	CASSTTPPGLVGHMVGNEQFF
NA	TRBV6-1	NA	TRBJ2-3	TGTGCCAGCAGTGTAGGGAGAGGAGATACGCAGTATTTT	CASSVGRGDTQYF
NA	TRBV6-1	few	TRBJ1-1	TGTGCCAGCAGTCCCTATCTCTCGGTGAACACTGAAGCTTTCTTT	CASSPYLSVNTEAFF
TRBD1	TRBV6-5	NA	TRBJ2-7	TGTGCCAGCAGTAGAGGACAGGGCTACGAGCAGTACTTC	CASSRGQGYEQYF
TRBD1	TRBV30	NA	TRBJ1-5	TGTGCCTGGGACAGGGGAGCTTTGCAGCCCCAGCATTTT	CAWDRGALQPQHF
NA	TRBV28	few	TRBJ2-1	TGTGCCAGCAGTTTATTGGGGGGCGAATACAATGAGCAGTTCTTC	CASSLLGGEYNEQFF
NA	TRBV6-5	NA	TRBJ2-5	TGTGCCAGCAGTTACAATGTAGTCGGACTGGAGACCCAGTACTTC	CASSYNVVGLETQYF
NA	TRBV27	once	TRBJ2-2	TGTGCCAGCAGTTTTAACACCGGGGAGCTGTTTTTT	CASSFNTGELFF
TRBD1	TRBV18	NA	TRBJ2-5	TGTGCCAGCTCACCGCGGACAGGGGGGGAAGAGACCCAGTACTTC	CASSPRTGGEETQYF
NA	TRBV2	NA	TRBJ1-5	TGTGCCAGCTTACCTCGGGGGGGGCAGAGTAGCAATCAGCCCCAGCATTTT	CASLPRGGQSSNQPQHF
NA	TRBV15	NA	TRBJ2-7	TGTGCCACCAGCAGAATCGACGGTGACTACGAGCAGTACTTC	CATSRIDGDYEQYF
NA	TRBV5-8	NA	TRBJ2-2	TGTGCCAGCAGTCCAGGGAACAGGAGGAACACCGGGGAGCTGTTTTTT	CASSPGNRRNTGELFF
NA	TRBV6-5	once	TRBJ2-7	TGTGCCAGCAGTTACGATACCTACGGGGGGCAGTACTTC	CASSYDTYGGQYF
NA	TRBV9	NA	TRBJ2-5	TGTGCCAGCAGCCCGAGCGCCAGTCAAGAGACCCAGTACTTC	CASSPSASQETQYF
TRBD1	TRBV5-1	NA	TRBJ2-7	TGCGCCAGCAGCGCGGACAGGGCTCACTACGAGCAGTACTTC	CASSADRAHYEQYF
TRBD2	TRBV6-6	NA	TRBJ2-1	TGTGCCAGCAGTTCCCCAAGCGGGGCACCCTACAATGAGCAGTTCTTC	CASSSPSGAPYNEQFF
NA	TRBV11-3	NA	TRBJ2-5	TGTGCCAGCAGCTTGAACTATCAGACCCAGTACTTC	CASSLNYQTQYF
NA	TRBV6-1	NA	TRBJ2-1	TGTGCCAGCAGTGAAGGGGGAGGTTCCTACAATGAGCAGTTCTTC	CASSEGGGSYNEQFF
TRBD2	TRBV2	NA	TRBJ2-7	TGTGCCAGCAGGCAAGAGAGACTAGCGGGAGCCTACGAGCAGTACTTC	CASRQERLAGAYEQYF
NA	TRBV4-1	NA	TRBJ1-1	TGCGCCAGCAGCCACCCTATTGACAGCCTCACTGAAGCTTTCTTT	CASSHPIDSLTEAFF
NA	TRBV18	NA	TRBJ2-7	TGTGCCAGCTCACCGAACCGGGGCAGGGCCCACGAGCAGTACTTC	CASSPNRGRAHEQYF
TRBD2	TRBV25-1	NA	TRBJ2-1	TGTGTCAGCAGGATACGGACAGCGGGGGACCCCATCTTC	CVSRIRTAGDPIF
TRBD1	TRBV11-2	NA	TRBJ2-1	TGTGCCTCAACCTTCCGACAGGGGGCGGACGGCGAGCAGTTCTTC	CASTFRQGADGEQFF
NA	TRBV11-2	NA	TRBJ2-7	TGTACCAGCAACTTACTATCGGGACCCAACTACGAGCAGTACTTC	CTSNLLSGPNYEQYF
NA	TRBV2	NA	TRBJ2-1	TGTGCCAGCATGCGACAGGACCTCGGTGAGCAGTTCTTC	CASMRQDLGEQFF
NA	TRBV5-1	NA	TRBJ2-7	TGCGCCAGCAGCTTGGTCGTTTGGACCGAGAAGGCAGGATCCTACGAGCAGTACTTC	CASSLVVWTEKAGSYEQYF
NA	TRBV30	NA	TRBJ2-1	TGTGCCTGGAGTGTAGGGCCCTGGACACGGGAGTTCTTC	CAWSVGPWTREFF
TRBD2	TRBV5-1	once	TRBJ2-7	TGCGCCAGCAGCTTGGATGCGGGAGTGTTGGACGAGCAGTACTTC	CASSLDAGVLDEQYF
NA	TRBV27	NA	TRBJ2-7	TGTGCCAGCAGTTTGCTGGGTCCGGCGGGTGAGCAGTACTTC	CASSLLGPAGEQYF
TRBD1	TRBV11-3	few	TRBJ2-7	TGTGCCAGCAGCACAGGGGGTAGTACGAACGAGCAGTACTTC	CASSTGGSTNEQYF
TRBD2	TRBV2	NA	TRBJ2-1	TGTGCCAGCAGGACGGGACTAACCTACAATGAGCAGTTCTTC	CASRTGLTYNEQFF
NA	TRBV28	NA	TRBJ2-2	TGTGCCAGCAGTCCGCCCAGGGTCGGGAACACCGGGGAGCTGTTTTTT	CASSPPRVGNTGELFF
NA	TRBV29-1	NA	TRBJ2-3	TGCAGCGTTGAAATCGGCGGGACCACAGATACGCAGTATTTT	CSVEIGGTTDTQYF
NA	TRBV6-1	NA	TRBJ1-2	TGTGCCAGCCGACTCCAAAGCTATGGCTACACCTTC	CASRLQSYGYTF
TRBD2	TRBV9	NA	TRBJ2-5	TGTGCCAGCAGCGTATGGGAGGGTCGAGAGACCCAGTACTTC	CASSVWEGRETQYF
TRBD1	TRBV2	NA	TRBJ1-1	TGTGCCAGCAGCCGAAAGGGACAGGCGGACACTGAAGCTTTCTTT	CASSRKGQADTEAFF
NA	TRBV5-1	NA	TRBJ2-5	TGCGCCAGCAGCCCGGGCCAGGGGGGCATACAAGAGACCCAGTACTTC	CASSPGQGGIQETQYF
NA	TRBV4-1	once	TRBJ2-5	TGCGCCAGCAGCCAATGGGGCGGCGGGCTACAAGAGACCCAGTACTTC	CASSQWGGGLQETQYF
TRBD2	TRBV7-2	NA	TRBJ2-4	TGTGCCAGCAGCTTAAGAGCGGGAGGGTTCACAAACATTCAGTACTTC	CASSLRAGGFTNIQYF
NA	TRBV30	few	TRBJ1-1	TGTGCCTGGAGTGTACTAGGGGCAGTGGGGCACACTGAAGCTTTCTTT	CAWSVLGAVGHTEAFF
TRBD1	TRBV28	NA	TRBJ2-7	TGTGCCAGCAGTGGGGACAGGGGGACCTACGAGCAGTACTTC	CASSGDRGTYEQYF
TRBD1	TRBV7-9	few	TRBJ1-4	TGTGCCAGCAGCGGAGAGGTCGAGACAGGGAGAGGTGCTAATGAAAAACTGTTTTTT	CASSGEVETGRGANEKLFF
NA	TRBV7-3	NA	TRBJ2-2	TGTGCCAGCAGCCAAAAGTCGAACACCGGGGAGCTGTTTTTT	CASSQKSNTGELFF
TRBD2	TRBV5-1	NA	TRBJ2-2	TGCGCCAGCAGCCCAGGAGCGGGAGGGCCTAACACCGGGGAGCTGTTTTTT	CASSPGAGGPNTGELFF
NA	TRBV6-4	NA	TRBJ2-1	TGTGCCAGCAGGGGGCAGGTCAATGAGCAGTTCTTC	CASRGQVNEQFF
NA	TRBV5-4	NA	TRBJ1-2	TGTGCCAGCAGCTCCATTCAGGGATTCTATGGCTACACCTTC	CASSSIQGFYGYTF
NA	TRBV9	NA	TRBJ2-5	TGTGCCAGCAGCGTAGGACGGGGCCTCTCAGAGACCCAGTACTTC	CASSVGRGLSETQYF
NA	TRBV9	few	TRBJ2-6	TGTGCCAGCAGCGTTACTCTGGGGGCCAACGTCCTGACTTTC	CASSVTLGANVLTF
NA	TRBV19	NA	TRBJ1-1	TGTGCCAGTAGTATAGGCCAGATGAACACTGAAGCTTTCTTT	CASSIGQMNTEAFF
NA	TRBV10-3	once	TRBJ1-2	TGTGCCATCAGGACCGAGGGAGAGGGGCAGGGCTACACCTTC	CAIRTEGEGQGYTF
NA	TRBV7-9	NA	TRBJ2-2	TGTGCCAGCAGCCCCGCAGGGACACAAGACACCGGGGAGCTGTTTTTT	CASSPAGTQDTGELFF
NA	TRBV11-2	few	TRBJ1-2	TGTGCCAGCAGCTTAATTGGGGGGTTCTATGGCTACACCTTC	CASSLIGGFYGYTF
TRBD1	TRBV30	NA	TRBJ1-1	TGTGCCTGGAGTCAGGGGGCAAACACTGAAGCTTTCTTT	CAWSQGANTEAFF